The 25 T cell receptor beta chains below were found in one sample sequenced in a study of cytomegalovirus exposure and HLA in healthy donors (dated by TCRdb to about 2017). Libraries were made using the immunoSEQ multiplex PCR assay. A mixture of 60 forward primers for TCR Vbeta segments and 13 reverse primers for TCR Jbeta segments was used in the multiplex PCR. TCRdb's version of the immuneACCESS table is confined to in-frame rearrangements and falls short of the full clone set. An unresolved V gene accounts for under half of the shortfall where checked; the remainder is of unknown origin. In all, the sample holds under 150,000 clones, and around 73% of those were seen once. The biggest ten clones account for 1.3% of the sample. Sequencing input: PBMCs. The receptors derive from a middle-aged woman in good health and CMV-seronegative.

This clone was picked up one time. The chain couples TRBV15 to TRBJ2-4; possible D gene TRBD1, 5 bases. V was trimmed by 1 base and J by 7 bases, leaving 14 bases between them. Germline-derived CDR1 and CDR2 are LNHNV and YYDKDF (reference sequence). The CDR3 extends over 15 amino acids. The CDR3 DNA follows: TGTGCCACCAGCAGAGGGGGCGTCGACCTCAACATTCAGTACTTC. This sequence encodes CATSRGGVDLNIQYF.

The CDR3 DNA reads TGCGCCAGCAGCCAACCAACTGACAGGGGAATCTATGGCTACACCTTC. Its translation: CASSQPTDRGIYGYTF. The rearrangement links TRBV4-1 to TRBJ1-2, with 8 positions matching TRBD1. The CDR3 contains 16 residues. Trimming at V came to 2 bases and at J to 4 bases, leaving 9 bases not matched to a gene. Germline V CDR1 and CDR2: MGHRA, YSYEKL.

The chain employs TRBV6-1 and TRBJ2-1; maybe TRBD1 (6 bases). The CDR3 loop spans 15 amino acids. CDR1 is MNHNS, CDR2 SASEGT, per germline. The V end lost 7 bases, the J end lost 0 bases, and 13 bases lay between the germline ends. The CDR3: CASIQQGSSYNEQFF. CDR3 nucleotide sequence: TGTGCCAGCATTCAACAGGGAAGCTCCTACAATGAGCAGTTCTTC.

The chain is built from TRBV9 and TRBJ2-7, with D maybe TRBD1 (5 bases). The CDR3 extends over 14 amino acids. Germline V lookup: CDR1 SGDLS, CDR2 YYNGEE. V shed 3 bases and J shed 4 bases, with 14 bases lying between them. Here the CDR3 reads CASSEPDILYEQYF. CDR3 nucleotides: TGTGCCAGCAGCGAACCGGACATCTTATACGAGCAGTACTTC.

This clone was seen only once. The chain joins TRBV18 to TRBJ1-2, with no clear D. Germline V lookup: CDR1 KGHSH, CDR2 LQKENI. V lost 0 bases and J 8 bases, leaving 25 bases between the germline ends. The CDR3 has 18 residues. For the CDR3, the DNA is TGTGCCAGCTCACCACCTGTTGGAGGGTCACCACACTCTGACGGCTACACCTTC. Translated, it gives CASSPPVGGSPHSDGYTF.

Details on this clone: The junction differs from germline at one of its ends, possibly a read error. V gene TRBV10-3 combines with J gene TRBJ2-2; 9 nucleotides align to TRBD1. Germline CDR1 is ENHRY and CDR2 is SYGVKD. The CDR3 extends over 16 amino acids. The DNA of the CDR3 is TGTGCCGTCAGACAGGGGGTGATCATTGGCACCGGGGAGCTGTTTTTT. The encoded protein is CAVRQGVIIGTGELFF.

The J gene is TRBJ1-6, the V gene TRBV2; a weak D match, TRBD1 (6 bases). V was pared by 4 bases and J by 10 bases, with 11 bases between. This CDR3 comprises 13 residues. CDR1 and CDR2 (germline): SNHLY, FYNNEI. CDR3 sequence: CASSAGERSPLHF. Written as DNA, the CDR3 is TGTGCCAGCAGTGCAGGGGAAAGGTCACCCCTCCACTTT.

This clone occurred a few times. The chain is built from TRBV5-5 and TRBJ1-1; TRBD1 aligns across 9 bases. With V trimmed by 0 bases and J by 5 bases, 5 bases remained unmatched. Looked up from germline, CDR1 is SGHKS and CDR2 is YYEKEE (reference sequence). CDR3 length equals 15 residues. The CDR3 nucleotides are TGTGCCAGCAGCTTGGGAGGGACAGGGAAGACTGAAGCTTTCTTT. Amino acid sequence: CASSLGGTGKTEAFF.

V gene TRBV2 combines with J gene TRBJ1-2, with TRBD1 identical over 8 bases. V gave up 2 bases and J gave up 8 bases; unmatched junction bases: 10. This CDR3 is built from 15 residues. CDR1 is SNHLY, CDR2 FYNNEI, per germline. The CDR3 bases are TGTGCCAGCAGTGAAAAGGCTCAGGGGGCGTGGGGCTACACCTTC. Translation: CASSEKAQGAWGYTF.

This chain uses TRBV5-6 with TRBJ2-1, with D maybe TRBD1 (6 bases). Trimming took 5 bases from V and 4 from J, leaving 16 bases between them. The CDR3 consists of 15 residues. Germline loops: CDR1 SGHDT, CDR2 YYEEEE. The CDR3 loop reads CASRPTGTRYNEQFF. The CDR3 DNA is TGTGCCAGCAGACCCACCGGGACAAGATACAATGAGCAGTTCTTC.

The rearrangement links TRBV5-6 to TRBJ2-1; 14 bases line up with TRBD2. J lost 9 bases, V lost 4 bases, and 6 bases had no gene match. From germline, CDR1 is SGHDT and CDR2 YYEEEE. There are 15 residues in the CDR3. CDR3 nucleotide sequence: TGTGCCAGCAGCCCGACTAGCGGGGGGGTTATTGAGCAGTTCTTC. It yields the protein CASSPTSGGVIEQFF.

The V and J genes are TRBV19 and TRBJ1-2, with 9 bases fitting TRBD1. The germline CDR1 and CDR2 sequences are LNHDA and SQIVND (reference sequence). The V gene end was trimmed by 4 bases and the J gene end by 6 bases; junction bases not matched to a gene: 6. The CDR3 extends over 14 amino acids. The CDR3 DNA follows: TGTGCCAGTAGTACCGAAAGGGACAGGGATGGCTACACCTTC. It codes for CASSTERDRDGYTF.

CDR3 protein: CASSLSQGALEKLFF. The CDR3 DNA sequence: TGTGCCAGCAGCTTATCTCAGGGGGCGCTTGAAAAACTGTTTTTT. The chain has TRBV7-9 and TRBJ1-4; TRBD1 aligns across 8 bases. Germline V gene data show CDR1 as SEHNR and CDR2 as FQNEAQ (reference sequence). J lost 7 bases, V lost 2 bases, and 6 bases had no gene match. CDR3 length: 15 amino acids.

This CDR3 is CASSLNGGGTEAFF. In nucleotides, the CDR3 is TGTGCCAGCAGTTTAAACGGGGGTGGGACTGAAGCTTTCTTT. This chain joins TRBV27 and TRBJ1-1; D possibly corresponds to TRBD1 (5 bases). This CDR3 comprises 14 residues. The V and J ends lost 2 bases and 5 bases respectively, with 12 bases between them. From germline, CDR1 is MNHEY and CDR2 SMNVEV (reference sequence).

The chain employs TRBV25-1 and TRBJ2-1, with D uncertain. V was shortened by 1 base and J by 7 bases, with 11 bases between the two germline ends. The V gene's germline CDR1 is MGHDK and CDR2 SYGVNS. This CDR3 has 14 residues. CDR3 region: CASSEFPPQNEQFF. CDR3 coding DNA: TGTGCCAGCAGTGAATTTCCCCCACAAAATGAGCAGTTCTTC.

The rearrangement uses TRBV18 and TRBJ2-1, with 9 bases aligning to TRBD1. Losses at the gene ends were 3 bases for V and 9 bases for J; bases not matched to a gene: 15. CDR1 is KGHSH and CDR2 is LQKENI in the germline V gene. The CDR3 spans 17 residues. CDR3 DNA sequence: TGTGCCAGCTCACCGGATGCCGGGACAGGGTCCACCCTTGAGCAGTTCTTC. As protein: CASSPDAGTGSTLEQFF.

The chain employs TRBV7-3 and TRBJ1-1; D unresolved. Germline lookup yields CDR1 SGHTA and CDR2 FQGTGA. The CDR3 length is 13 residues. Trimming took 4 bases from V and 5 from J, leaving 11 bases between them. In DNA, the CDR3 is TGTGCCAGCAGCTCAGCAGGAGGAACTGAAGCTTTCTTT. As protein: CASSSAGGTEAFF.

This chain uses TRBV25-1 with TRBJ2-5, with D possibly matching TRBD1 (5 bases). The CDR3 sequence is 14 residues long. V lost 3 bases to trimming and J lost 5 bases, with 13 bases between them. Germline CDR1 and CDR2: MGHDK and SYGVNS. The CDR3 region has the DNA TGTGCCAGCAGTGACGGCCGTAAGGGGGAGACCCAGTACTTC. It is translated as CASSDGRKGETQYF.

This chain uses TRBV5-1 with TRBJ2-3; no reliable D call. Germline V gives CDR1 SGHRS, CDR2 YFSETQ. V was trimmed by 4 bases and J by 1 base, leaving 4 bases between them. The CDR3 is 12 amino acids. CDR3 DNA: TGCGCCAGCAGCCGGGGCACAGATACGCAGTATTTT. Amino acids: CASSRGTDTQYF.

The chain joins TRBV18 to TRBJ1-5; D remains ambiguous. From germline, CDR1 is KGHSH and CDR2 LQKENI. This CDR3 has 14 residues. V dropped 2 bases and J dropped 2 bases, with 7 bases sitting between them. The CDR3 spells CASSPSGRNQPQHF. CDR3 in DNA: TGTGCCAGCTCACCATCAGGTCGCAATCAGCCCCAGCATTTT. Full variable domain (rest looked up from reference TRBV18 and TRBJ1-5): NAGVMQNPRHLVRRRGQEARLRCSPMKGHSHVYWYRQLPEEGLKFMVYLQKENIIDESGMPKERFSAEFPKEGPSILRIQQVVRGDSAAYFCASSPSGRNQPQHFGDGTRLSIL.

The chain employs TRBV7-3 and TRBJ2-3; 7 nucleotides agree with TRBD2. V lost 2 bases to trimming and J lost 0 bases; unmatched junction nucleotides: 2. Germline assignment: CDR1 SGHTA and CDR2 FQGTGA. This CDR3 spans 15 amino acids. CDR3 DNA: TGTGCCAGCAGCTTATTGGGGGGGAGCACAGATACGCAGTATTTT. The encoded protein is CASSLLGGSTDTQYF.

The V gene is TRBV14, the J gene TRBJ1-2; a weak D match, TRBD1 (6 bases). Trimming shortened V by 3 bases and J by 3 bases, and 20 bases separated the two germline ends. Germline assignment: CDR1 SGHDN and CDR2 FVKESK. The CDR3 is 17 amino acids. Here the CDR3 DNA reads TGTGCCAGCAGCCATAGTCTGGGGGCCGGTATAGACTATGGCTACACCTTC. Translation gives CASSHSLGAGIDYGYTF.

There are a few counts of this clone. The V call is TRBV10-3, the J call TRBJ1-5; weak D call: TRBD1 (5 bases). The V gene's germline CDR1 is ENHRY and CDR2 SYGVKD. Trimming cost V 5 bases and J 5 bases, with 13 bases left between them. The CDR3 runs 14 residues. CDR3 in DNA: TGTGCCATCAGTAAAACAGGACCCCATCAGCCCCAGCATTTT. This encodes CAISKTGPHQPQHF.

This clone ranks as medium-sized. This rearrangement joins TRBV2 to TRBJ1-3; 7 bases agree with TRBD1. Germline CDR1 and CDR2: SNHLY and FYNNEI. V shed 0 bases and J 8 bases; nucleotides not matched to a gene: 10. This CDR3 is 16 amino acids long. The CDR3 spells CASSEARKGARDTIYF. The CDR3 coding sequence is TGTGCCAGCAGTGAAGCCCGAAAGGGGGCTCGGGACACCATATATTTT.

This chain links TRBV6-6 with TRBJ2-7; 7 nucleotides line up with TRBD1. The CDR3 loop spans 14 amino acids. Germline CDR1 reads MNHNY; CDR2 reads SVGAGI (reference sequence). Trimming took 4 bases from V and 1 from J; bases not matched to a gene: 4. The CDR3 region has the DNA TGTGCCAGCAGTTCAACGGGACAGTCCTACGAGCAGTACTTC. Translated: CASSSTGQSYEQYF.